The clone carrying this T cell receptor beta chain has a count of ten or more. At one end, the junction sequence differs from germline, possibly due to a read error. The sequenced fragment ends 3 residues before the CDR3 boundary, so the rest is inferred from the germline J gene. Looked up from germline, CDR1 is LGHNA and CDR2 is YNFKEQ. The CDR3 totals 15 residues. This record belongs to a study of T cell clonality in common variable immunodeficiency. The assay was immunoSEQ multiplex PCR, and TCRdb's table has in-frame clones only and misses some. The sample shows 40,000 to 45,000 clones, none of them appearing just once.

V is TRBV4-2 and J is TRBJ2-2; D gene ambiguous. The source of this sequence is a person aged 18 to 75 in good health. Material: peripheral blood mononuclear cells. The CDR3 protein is CASSLLTPNTGELFF. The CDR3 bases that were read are TGCGCCAGCAGCCTTCTGACACCGAACACCGGGGAG.